The T cell receptor (beta chain) under discussion was sequenced for a study of blood T cell repertoires in COVID-19. Study overall: Sites in the United States, Italy and Spain provided acute and convalescent COVID-19 samples. Sources were T cells, B-cell-depleted T cells, or PBMCs; the material itself was cDNA or gDNA.

In the authors' methods: Estimates of nucleated cell counts were drawn from the amplification of reference gene primers. This table comes from immunoSEQ multiplex PCR, and its TCRdb copy is limited to in-frame clones, with some not included. V and J calls and clone size follow that table, whereas D and trimming were derived from the DNA. The data hold some 280,000 clones, with about nine tenths observed a single time. The TCR was taken from a woman aged 40 to 55 who had recovered from COVID-19. Specimen: peripheral blood.

Here the CDR3 reads CASSHRAGANVLTF. CDR3 nucleotides: TGTGCCAGCAGCCACAGGGCTGGGGCCAACGTCCTGACTTTC. This chain joins TRBV3-1 (or the pseudogene TRBV3-2) and TRBJ2-6; D perhaps matches TRBD1 (5 bases). CDR1 is LGHDT, CDR2 YNNKEL, per germline (reference sequence). The CDR3 is made up of 14 amino acids. V lost 3 bases and J 2 bases, leaving 5 bases between the germline ends.